This record looks at one T cell receptor (beta chain) sequence and its context. Its cognate antigen is unknown. After removal of 4 bases from V and 11 bases from J, the junction contained 11 bases not matched to a gene. The CDR3 spans 15 residues. In germline, CDR1 is SGHVS, CDR2 FQNEAQ. These data originate in a study of human T cells and chemical hapten exposure. Study details: DPC 0.01% went on the upper back by patch test, with reading at 6 days. Study findings and constraints: Compared to controls, expanded TCRs made significantly more large clusters of similar CDR3s. DPC sensitization did not alter TCRs above 1 in 1000 frequency.

Time point noted: patch test 3, about 24 weeks after DPC sensitization. Treatment indicated: therapeutic diphenylcyclopropenone sensitization with weekly scalp DPC. How the authors handled the data: Sequenced samples showed a median of around 100,000 TCRs each, with counts running from about 20,000 to 690,000. TCRdb used MiXCR to reprocess the RACE reads, holding one entry per CDR3 protein. The V and J calls here are based on TCRdb, not the publication. The profile shows about 97,000 distinct CDR3 sequences, 25% to 30% of them singletons. V usage is TRBV7-8 and J usage is TRBJ2-3; 11 bases line up with TRBD1. This clonotype was sampled from a middle-aged man with alopecia areata. Some clones in this sample may be carry-over from other donors' samples. The starting material was whole blood, obtained in connection with sensitization to the hapten diphenylcyclopropenone (DPC). CDR3 region: CASSWRTGGAVMQYF. Here the CDR3 DNA reads TGTGCCAGCAGCTGGCGGACAGGGGGCGCGGTGATGCAGTATTTT.